Included here is one T cell receptor (beta chain) sequence, with context. Its target is not known. This sample stems from a study of T cell responses to AZD1222 COVID-19 vaccine. Study-level points and caveats: The study identified only 6 or 7 AZD1222 recipients as seropositive at baseline. Dominant at 160-218 and 743-854, vaccine-associated CD4 TCRs also spanned spike. Compared with day 0, the breadth and depth of the Spike-specific TCR repertoire rose significantly after two doses of AZD1222.

Here immunoSEQ multiplex PCR was the method, and the copy in TCRdb shows in-frame clones only, minus some. The sample holds about 94,000 clones, 70% to 90% seen once. V shed 4 bases, J shed 4 bases, and the junction held 6 bases outside the gene matches. CDR3 length: 16 amino acids. CDR1 is SGDLS, CDR2 YYNGEE, per germline. The sequences come from peripheral blood, collected on day 0 of AZD1222 vaccination. The chain carries TRBV9 and TRBJ2-3, with TRBD2 matching 13 bases. The receptor's source is an adult in good health. CDR3 nucleotides: TGTGCCAGCAGCATAACTAGCGGGGGGGAGTCAGATACGCAGTATTTT. Amino acids: CASSITSGGESDTQYF.